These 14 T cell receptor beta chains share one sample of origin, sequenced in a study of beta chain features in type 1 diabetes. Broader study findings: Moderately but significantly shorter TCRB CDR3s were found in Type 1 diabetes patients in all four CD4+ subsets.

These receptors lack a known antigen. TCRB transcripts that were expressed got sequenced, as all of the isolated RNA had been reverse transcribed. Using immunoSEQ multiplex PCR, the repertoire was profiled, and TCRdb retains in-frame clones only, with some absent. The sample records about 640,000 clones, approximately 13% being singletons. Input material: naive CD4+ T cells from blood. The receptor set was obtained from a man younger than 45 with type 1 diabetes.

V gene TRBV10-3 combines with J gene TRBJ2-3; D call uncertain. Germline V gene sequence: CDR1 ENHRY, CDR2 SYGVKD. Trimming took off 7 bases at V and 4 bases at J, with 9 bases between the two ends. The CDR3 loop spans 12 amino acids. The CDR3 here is CAITNSADTQYF. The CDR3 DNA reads TGTGCCATCACAAACTCCGCAGATACGCAGTATTTT.

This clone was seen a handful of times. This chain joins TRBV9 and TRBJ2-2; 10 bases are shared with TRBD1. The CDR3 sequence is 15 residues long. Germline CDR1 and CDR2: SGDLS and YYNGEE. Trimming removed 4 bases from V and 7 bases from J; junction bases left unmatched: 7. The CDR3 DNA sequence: TGTGCCAGCAGCCCAGACAGGGGGCTTAGCGGGGAGCTGTTTTTT. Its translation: CASSPDRGLSGELFF.

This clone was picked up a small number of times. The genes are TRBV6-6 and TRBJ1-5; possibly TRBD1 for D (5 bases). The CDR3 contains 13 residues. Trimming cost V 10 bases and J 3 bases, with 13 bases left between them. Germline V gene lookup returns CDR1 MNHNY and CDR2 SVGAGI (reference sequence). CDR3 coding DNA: TGTGCCACCTACCGGGGCCCCAATCAGCCCCAGCATTTT. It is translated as CATYRGPNQPQHF.

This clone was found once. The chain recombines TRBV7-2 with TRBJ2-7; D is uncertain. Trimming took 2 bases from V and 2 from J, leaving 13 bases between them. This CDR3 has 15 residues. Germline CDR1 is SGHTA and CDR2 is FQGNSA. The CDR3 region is CASSLSRTGPYEQYF. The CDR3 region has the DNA TGTGCCAGCAGCTTATCGAGGACGGGTCCCTACGAGCAGTACTTC. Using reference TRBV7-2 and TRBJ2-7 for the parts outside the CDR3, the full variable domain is GAGVSQSPSNKVTEKGKDVELRCDPISGHTALYWYRQSLGQGLEFLIYFQGNSAPDKSGLPSDRFSAERTGGSVSTLTIQRTQQEDSAVYLCASSLSRTGPYEQYFGPGTRLTVT.

The CDR3 is CASSAGRGATNNSPLHF. CDR3 nucleotides: TGTGCCAGCAGCGCGGGCAGGGGGGCTACTAATAATTCACCCCTCCACTTT. This rearrangement joins TRBV7-8 to TRBJ1-6; 7 positions match TRBD1. V shed 5 bases, J shed 5 bases, and the junction held 12 bases outside the gene matches. The germline V gene encodes CDR1 SGHVS and CDR2 FQNEAQ. The CDR3 extends over 17 amino acids.

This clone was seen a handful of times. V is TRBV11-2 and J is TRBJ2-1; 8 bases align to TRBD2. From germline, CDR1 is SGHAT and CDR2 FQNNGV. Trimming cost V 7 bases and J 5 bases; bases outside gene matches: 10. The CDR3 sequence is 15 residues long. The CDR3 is CASIFSGGTNNEQFF. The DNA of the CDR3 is TGTGCCAGCATCTTCAGCGGGGGTACAAACAATGAGCAGTTCTTC.

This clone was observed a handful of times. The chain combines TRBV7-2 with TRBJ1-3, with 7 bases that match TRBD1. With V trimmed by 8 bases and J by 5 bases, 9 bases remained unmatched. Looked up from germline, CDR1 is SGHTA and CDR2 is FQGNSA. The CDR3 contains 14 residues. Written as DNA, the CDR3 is TGTGCCAGCTCCCCGGGGACAGTCCGAAACACCATATATTTT. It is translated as CASSPGTVRNTIYF.

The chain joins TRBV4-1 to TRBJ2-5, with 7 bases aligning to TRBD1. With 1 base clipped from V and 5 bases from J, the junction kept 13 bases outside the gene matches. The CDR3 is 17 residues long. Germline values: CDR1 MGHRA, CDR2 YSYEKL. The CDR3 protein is CASSQVSKGAFGETQYF. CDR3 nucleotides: TGCGCCAGCAGCCAAGTCTCCAAGGGGGCGTTTGGGGAGACCCAGTACTTC.

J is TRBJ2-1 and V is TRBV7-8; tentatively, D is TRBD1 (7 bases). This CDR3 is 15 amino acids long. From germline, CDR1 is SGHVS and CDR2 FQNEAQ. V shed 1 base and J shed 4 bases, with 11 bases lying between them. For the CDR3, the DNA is TGTGCCAGCAGCTTAGTGGAGGGGGCTTACAATGAGCAGTTCTTC. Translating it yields CASSLVEGAYNEQFF.

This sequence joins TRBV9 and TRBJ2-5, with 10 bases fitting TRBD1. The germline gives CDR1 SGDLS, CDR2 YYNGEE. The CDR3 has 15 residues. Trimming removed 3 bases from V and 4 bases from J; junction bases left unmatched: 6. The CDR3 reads CASSASGQGVETQYF. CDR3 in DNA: TGTGCCAGCAGCGCGTCAGGACAGGGGGTAGAGACCCAGTACTTC.

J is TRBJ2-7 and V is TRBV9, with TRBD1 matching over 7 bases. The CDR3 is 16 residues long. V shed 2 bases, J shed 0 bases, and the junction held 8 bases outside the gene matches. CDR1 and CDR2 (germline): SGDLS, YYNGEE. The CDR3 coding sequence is TGTGCCAGCAGCGTTACCCCGGACAGGAGCTCCTACGAGCAGTACTTC. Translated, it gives CASSVTPDRSSYEQYF.

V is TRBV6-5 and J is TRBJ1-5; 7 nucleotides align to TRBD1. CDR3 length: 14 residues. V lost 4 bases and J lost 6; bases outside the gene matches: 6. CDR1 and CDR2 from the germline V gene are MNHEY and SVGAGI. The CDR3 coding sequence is TGTGCCAGCAGTTTGACAGGGCGGACTCAGCCCCAGCATTTT. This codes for CASSLTGRTQPQHF.

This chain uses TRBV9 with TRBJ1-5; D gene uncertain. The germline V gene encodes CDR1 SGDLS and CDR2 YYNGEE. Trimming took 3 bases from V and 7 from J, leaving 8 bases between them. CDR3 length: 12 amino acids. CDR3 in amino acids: CASSDPRQPQHF. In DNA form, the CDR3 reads TGTGCCAGCAGCGACCCACGGCAGCCCCAGCATTTT. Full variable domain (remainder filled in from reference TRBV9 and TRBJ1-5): DSGVTQTPKHLITATGQRVTLRCSPRSGDLSVYWYQQSLDQGLQFLIQYYNGEERAKGNILERFSAQQFPDLHSELNLSSLELGDSALYFCASSDPRQPQHFGDGTRLSIL.

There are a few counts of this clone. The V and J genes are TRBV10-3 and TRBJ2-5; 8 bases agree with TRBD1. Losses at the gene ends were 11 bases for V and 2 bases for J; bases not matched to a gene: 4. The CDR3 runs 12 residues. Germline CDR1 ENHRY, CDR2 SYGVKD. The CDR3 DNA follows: TGTGCCGGCGACAGGGGTCAAGAGACCCAGTACTTC. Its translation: CAGDRGQETQYF.